These 18 T cell receptor beta chains originate from one sample sequenced in a study of T cell responses to AZD1222 COVID-19 vaccine. The table came from immunoSEQ multiplex PCR; TCRdb's copy has only in-frame clones and leaves some out. The sample holds about 150,000 clones, approximately 87% seen once. This material consisted of peripheral blood, taken 28 days after the second AZD1222 dose. These TCRs come from an adult who received the AZD1222 COVID-19 vaccine.

The chain combines TRBV5-1 with TRBJ2-3; D might be TRBD2 (6 bases). Per the germline V gene, CDR1 is SGHRS and CDR2 is YFSETQ. Between the trimmed V and J ends, which lost 0 bases and 0 bases, there was a span of 11 bases. The CDR3 sequence is 16 residues long. DNA of the CDR3: TGCGCCAGCAGCTTGGCCGGGGGAGCAAGCACAGATACGCAGTATTTT. Its translation: CASSLAGGASTDTQYF.

The V call is TRBV30, the J call TRBJ2-1; weak D call: TRBD1 (6 bases). V lost 1 base and J lost 0, with 16 bases in between. This CDR3 is built from 17 residues. Germline V gene data show CDR1 as GTSNPN and CDR2 as SVGIG (reference sequence). CDR3 DNA sequence: TGTGCCTGGAGTGGCCTCCGGGACAAAAGCTCCTACAATGAGCAGTTCTTC. Its translation is CAWSGLRDKSSYNEQFF.

The chain links TRBV9 to TRBJ1-5; 9 nucleotides line up with TRBD1. CDR1 is SGDLS and CDR2 is YYNGEE in the germline V gene. With 4 bases clipped from V and 7 bases from J, the junction kept 6 bases outside the gene matches. This CDR3 has 14 residues. CDR3 sequence reads: CASSRDREGQPQHF. The CDR3 coding sequence is TGTGCCAGCAGCCGGGACAGGGAAGGCCAGCCCCAGCATTTT.

The V call is TRBV6-4, the J call TRBJ2-2; D uncertain. Trimming took off 2 bases at V and 8 bases at J, with 9 bases between the two ends. Germline CDR1 MRHNA, CDR2 SNTAGT. The CDR3 is made up of 13 amino acids. For the CDR3, the DNA is TGTGCCAGCAGTGACCTAAGTCGGGGGGAGCTGTTTTTT. This gives the protein CASSDLSRGELFF.

The chain combines TRBV28 with TRBJ1-1; D ambiguous. The CDR3 length is 14 residues. V lost 3 bases, J lost 0 bases, and 8 bases lay in between. In germline, CDR1 is MDHEN, CDR2 SYDVKM. The CDR3 is CASSLWQLNTEAFF. The CDR3 DNA sequence: TGTGCCAGCAGTTTGTGGCAGTTGAACACTGAAGCTTTCTTT.

This chain uses TRBV28 with TRBJ1-6; D call uncertain. The V end lost 10 bases, the J end lost 0 bases, and 13 bases lay between the germline ends. CDR3 length: 15 amino acids. CDR1 is MDHEN and CDR2 is SYDVKM in the germline V gene. The CDR3 here is CATRSGSSYNSPLHF. As DNA, the CDR3 is TGTGCCACTCGGTCGGGAAGCTCCTATAATTCACCCCTCCACTTT.

J is TRBJ2-2 and V is TRBV10-3; D is perhaps TRBD1 or TRBD2 (5 bases each). The V end lost 2 bases, the J end lost 5 bases, and 12 bases lay between the germline ends. Germline values: CDR1 ENHRY, CDR2 SYGVKD. The CDR3 loop spans 15 amino acids. The CDR3 coding sequence is TGTGCCATCAGTGAGCCCTTCAGGGAGACCGGGGAGCTGTTTTTT. Protein product: CAISEPFRETGELFF.

The rearrangement links TRBV27 to TRBJ1-5, with 9 bases lining up with TRBD1. Germline CDR1 and CDR2: MNHEY and SMNVEV (reference sequence). The CDR3 is 14 amino acids. Losses at the gene ends were 6 bases for V and 5 bases for J; bases not matched to a gene: 5. CDR3 in DNA: TGTGCCAGCAGAAATACAGGGGGCCATCAGCCCCAGCATTTT. Amino acids: CASRNTGGHQPQHF.

V usage is TRBV18 and J usage is TRBJ1-5; no firm D call. The germline gives CDR1 KGHSH, CDR2 LQKENI. CDR3 size: 13 residues. Trimming took off 7 bases at V and 4 bases at J, with 11 bases between the two ends. The CDR3 sequence is CASLKEVNQPQHF. The CDR3 bases are TGTGCCAGCTTAAAAGAGGTTAATCAGCCCCAGCATTTT.

The chain joins TRBV7-2 to TRBJ2-3; D possibly uses TRBD1 or TRBD2 (5 bases each). The CDR3 extends over 15 amino acids. V was trimmed by 1 base and J by 2 bases, leaving 10 bases between them. The V gene's germline CDR1 is SGHTA and CDR2 FQGNSA. CDR3 in DNA: TGTGCCAGCAGCTTAGAGGGACGGGCCACAGATACGCAGTATTTT. This codes for CASSLEGRATDTQYF.

The chain is built from TRBV7-8 and TRBJ1-1, with D tentatively TRBD1 (6 bases). The CDR3 runs 13 residues. Germline V gene data show CDR1 as SGHVS and CDR2 as FQNEAQ. With 5 bases removed from V and 2 bases from J, the gap between germline ends came to 9 bases. The CDR3 DNA follows: TGTGCCAGCAGCACCAGGGGAAACACTGAAGCTTTCTTT. It codes for CASSTRGNTEAFF.

This clone was seen more than once but under ten times. V usage is TRBV2 and J usage is TRBJ2-2, with TRBD1 matching 9 bases. The CDR3 loop spans 15 amino acids. V lost 5 bases to trimming and J lost 5 bases; unmatched junction nucleotides: 6. The germline V gene has CDR1 SNHLY and CDR2 FYNNEI. CDR3 amino acids: CASSRGQGRTGELFF. The CDR3 DNA is TGTGCCAGCAGTCGGGGACAGGGACGAACCGGGGAGCTGTTTTTT.

CDR3 in DNA: TGTGCCAGCAGCTTAACCAGGGTGTCCTACGAGCAGTACTTC. Translated: CASSLTRVSYEQYF. V and J are TRBV7-2 and TRBJ2-7, with D maybe TRBD1 (5 bases). CDR3 length equals 14 residues. The V and J ends lost 2 bases and 1 base respectively, with 9 bases between them. Germline assignment: CDR1 SGHTA and CDR2 FQGNSA.

The rearrangement uses TRBV11-3 and TRBJ1-1; perhaps TRBD1 as D (5 bases). The CDR3 is made up of 13 amino acids. Between the trimmed V and J ends, which lost 4 bases and 4 bases, there was a span of 10 bases. CDR1 is SGHNT and CDR2 is YENEEA in the germline V gene. CDR3 loop: CASSSQGGTEAFF. Here the CDR3 DNA reads TGTGCCAGCAGCTCCCAGGGAGGCACTGAAGCTTTCTTT. The full variable domain, its missing parts supplied by reference TRBV11-3 and TRBJ1-1, is EAGVVQSPRYKIIEKKQPVAFWCNPISGHNTLYWYLQNLGQGPELLIRYENEEAVDDSQLPKDRFSAERLKGVDSTLKIQPAELGDSAVYLCASSSQGGTEAFFGQGTRLTVV.

V gene TRBV19 combines with J gene TRBJ2-1; 7 bases fit TRBD2. This CDR3 region has 17 residues. Germline V CDR1 and CDR2: LNHDA, SQIVND (reference sequence). V was pared by 4 bases and J by 0 bases, with 9 bases of the junction left unmatched. The CDR3, as DNA: TGTGCCAGTAGTAAATGGGAGGGGAGCTTCTCCTACAATGAGCAGTTCTTC. It yields the protein CASSKWEGSFSYNEQFF.

The chain links TRBV10-3 to TRBJ2-1; TRBD2 matches at 11 bases. V lost 2 bases and J lost 5; bases outside the gene matches: 17. This CDR3 is 20 amino acids long. The germline V gene encodes CDR1 ENHRY and CDR2 SYGVKD. DNA of the CDR3: TGTGCCATCAGTGAGACCCTCCTAGCGGGAGGCCCCTCGACAAACAATGAGCAGTTCTTC. Residues: CAISETLLAGGPSTNNEQFF.

The chain uses TRBV5-1 and TRBJ2-7, with D perhaps matching TRBD2 (6 bases). Trimming stripped 5 bases from V and 9 bases from J, with 12 bases between. CDR3 length: 11 residues. Germline V lookup: CDR1 SGHRS, CDR2 YFSETQ. DNA of the CDR3: TGCGCCAGCAGTTATGAGGGAGGGCAGTACTTC. Amino acids: CASSYEGGQYF.

This chain joins TRBV29-1 and TRBJ2-7, with no clear D. The CDR3 sequence is 10 residues long. Germline CDR1 reads SQVTM; CDR2 reads ANQGSEA. The germline V and J ends were trimmed by 4 bases and 3 bases, with 4 bases remaining between them. The CDR3 sequence: CSVGGYEQYF. CDR3 coding DNA: TGCAGCGTTGGTGGCTACGAGCAGTACTTC.